This note documents a single T cell receptor beta chain sequence. The antigen remains undetermined. TCRdb keeps only in-frame clones here, not all; method: immunoSEQ multiplex PCR. Of some 51,000 clones listed, around 77% are singletons. This specimen comes from a study of OX40 agonist ivuxolimab in advanced cancers. Background on the study: Mean age approximately 55 years, range 23 to 79; about 81% male.

Notes on the study in general: Near-lowest levels of clonal expansion characterized partial responders at 0.1-3.0 mg/kg. Dosing at 0.1 to 3.0 mg/kg was accompanied by clonal expansion of CD4+ and CD8+ blood T cells by week 6.

The sequenced sample was CD4+ or CD8+ T cells sorted from blood, obtained in a trial of the OX40 agonist ivuxolimab. The clonotype originates from an adult with an advanced solid tumor such as melanoma, head and neck, liver or kidney cancer.

CDR3 in amino acids: CASSAGAQETQYF. DNA for the CDR3: TGCGCCAGCAGCGCGGGAGCGCAAGAGACCCAGTACTTC. This sequence joins TRBV5-1 and TRBJ2-5, with 7 bases fitting TRBD2. Germline V lookup: CDR1 SGHRS, CDR2 YFSETQ. The V gene end was trimmed by 4 bases and the J gene end by 2 bases; junction bases not matched to a gene: 2. The length of the CDR3 is 13 residues. Full variable domain (remainder filled in from reference TRBV5-1 and TRBJ2-5): KAGVTQTPRYLIKTRGQQVTLSCSPISGHRSVSWYQQTPGQGLQFLFEYFSETQRNKGNFPGRFSGRQFSNSRSEMNVSTLELGDSALYLCASSAGAQETQYFGPGTRLLVL.